Sequencing of this T cell receptor beta chain was carried out in a study of T cell responses to AZD1222 COVID-19 vaccine. About the research overall: Pooled samples include second doses given at about 4 or 12 weeks.

V lost 8 bases, J lost 1 base, and 11 bases lay in between. CDR3 size: 13 residues. CDR1 is MNHEY, CDR2 SVGAGI, per germline. Assay used: immunoSEQ multiplex PCR; TCRdb lists only in-frame clones, some missing. The table includes approximately 71,000 clones, more than 70% detected once. V usage is TRBV6-5 and J usage is TRBJ1-1; D not certain. The specimen comprised peripheral blood, sampled on day 0 of AZD1222 vaccination. The receptor was derived from an adult in good health. The CDR3 DNA sequence: TGTGCCAGCGATAAGCAGCCGAACACTGAAGCTTTCTTT. Its translation is CASDKQPNTEAFF.